The clone carrying this TCR beta chain is a singleton in its sample. Its antigen is unidentified. These data come from a study of shared clonotypes between healthy human individuals. Broader study findings: Large sequencing depth failed to make sorted-subset sequencing complete, rarefaction showed.

The V gene's germline CDR1 is KGHSH and CDR2 LQKENI. CDR3 length: 13 residues. V lost 3 bases, J lost 3 bases, and 9 bases lay in between. Profiled with immunoSEQ multiplex PCR; TCRdb holds only in-frame clones, not every one. The data show about 1 million clones, around 74% seen once. Sequencing was done on a sample of memory CD4+ T cells sorted from blood. The sample's subset: CD45RA-negative fraction. The chain couples TRBV18 to TRBJ2-7, with D unclear. The sequence was collected from a young man in good health. CDR3 sequence (DNA): TGTGCCAGCTCACCGGCAGTCGGCTACGAGCAGTACTTC. It codes for CASSPAVGYEQYF.